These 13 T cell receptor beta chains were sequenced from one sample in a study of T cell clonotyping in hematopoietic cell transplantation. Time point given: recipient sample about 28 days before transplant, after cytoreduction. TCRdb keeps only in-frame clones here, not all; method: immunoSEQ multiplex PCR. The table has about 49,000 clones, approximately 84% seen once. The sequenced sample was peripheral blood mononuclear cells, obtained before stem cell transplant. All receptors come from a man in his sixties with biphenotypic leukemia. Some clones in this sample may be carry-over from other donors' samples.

The CDR3 region is CASSLASLDIYTEAFF. In DNA, the CDR3 is TGCGCCAGCAGCTTGGCCTCACTGGACATCTACACTGAAGCTTTCTTT. V gene TRBV5-1 combines with J gene TRBJ1-1; maybe TRBD1 (5 bases). CDR3 length equals 16 residues. Trimming stripped 0 bases from V and 3 bases from J, with 15 bases between. Germline V gene lookup returns CDR1 SGHRS and CDR2 YFSETQ.

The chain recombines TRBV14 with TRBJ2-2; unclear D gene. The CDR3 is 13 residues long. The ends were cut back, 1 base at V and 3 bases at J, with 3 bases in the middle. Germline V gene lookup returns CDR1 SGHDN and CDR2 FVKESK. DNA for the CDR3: TGTGCCAGCAGCCAAGTATACACCGGGGAGCTGTTTTTT. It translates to CASSQVYTGELFF.

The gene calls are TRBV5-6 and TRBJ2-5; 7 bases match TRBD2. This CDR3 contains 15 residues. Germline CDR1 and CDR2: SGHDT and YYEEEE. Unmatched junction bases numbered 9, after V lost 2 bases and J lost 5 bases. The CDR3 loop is CASSLRSMGGETQYF. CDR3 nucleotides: TGTGCCAGCAGCTTAAGATCGATGGGGGGGGAGACCCAGTACTTC. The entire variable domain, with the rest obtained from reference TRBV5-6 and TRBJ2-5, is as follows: DAGVTQSPTHLIKTRGQQVTLRCSPKSGHDTVSWYQQALGQGPQFIFQYYEEEERQRGNFPDRFSGHQFPNYSSELNVNALLLGDSALYLCASSLRSMGGETQYFGPGTRLLVL.

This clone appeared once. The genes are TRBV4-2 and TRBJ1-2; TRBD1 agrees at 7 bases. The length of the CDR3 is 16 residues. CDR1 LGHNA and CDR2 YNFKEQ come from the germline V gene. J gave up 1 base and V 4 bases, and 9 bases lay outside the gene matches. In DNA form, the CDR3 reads TGTGCCAGCAGCCGGGGGGGGACAGCCCATAACTATGGCTACACCTTC. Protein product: CASSRGGTAHNYGYTF.

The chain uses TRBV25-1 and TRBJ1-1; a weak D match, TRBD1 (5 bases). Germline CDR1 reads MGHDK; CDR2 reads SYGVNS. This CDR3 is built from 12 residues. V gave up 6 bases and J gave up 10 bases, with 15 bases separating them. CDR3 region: CASRRGGMGAFF. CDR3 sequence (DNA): TGTGCCAGCAGAAGGGGAGGCATGGGAGCTTTCTTT.

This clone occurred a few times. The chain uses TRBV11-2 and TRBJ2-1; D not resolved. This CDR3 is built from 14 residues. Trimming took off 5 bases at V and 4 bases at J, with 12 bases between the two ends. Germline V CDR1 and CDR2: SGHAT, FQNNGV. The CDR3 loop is CASSLAVGYNEQFF. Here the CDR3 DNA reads TGTGCCAGCAGCCTGGCCGTAGGGTACAATGAGCAGTTCTTC. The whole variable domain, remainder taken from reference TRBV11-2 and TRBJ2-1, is EAGVAQSPRYKIIEKRQSVAFWCNPISGHATLYWYQQILGQGPKLLIQFQNNGVVDDSQLPKDRFSAERLKGVDSTLKIQPAKLEDSAVYLCASSLAVGYNEQFFGPGTRLTVL.

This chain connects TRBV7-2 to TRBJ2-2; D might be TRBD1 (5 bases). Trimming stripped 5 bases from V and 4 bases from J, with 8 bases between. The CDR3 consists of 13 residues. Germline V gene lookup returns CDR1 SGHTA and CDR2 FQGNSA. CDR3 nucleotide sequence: TGTGCCAGCAGCCCCGACAGCACCGGGGAGCTGTTTTTT. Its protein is CASSPDSTGELFF.

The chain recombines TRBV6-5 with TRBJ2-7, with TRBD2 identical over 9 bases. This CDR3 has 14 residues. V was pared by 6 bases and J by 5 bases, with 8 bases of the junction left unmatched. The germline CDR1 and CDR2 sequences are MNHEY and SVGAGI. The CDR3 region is CASRLSGSAHEQYF. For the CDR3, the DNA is TGTGCCAGCAGGCTTAGCGGGAGTGCCCACGAGCAGTACTTC.

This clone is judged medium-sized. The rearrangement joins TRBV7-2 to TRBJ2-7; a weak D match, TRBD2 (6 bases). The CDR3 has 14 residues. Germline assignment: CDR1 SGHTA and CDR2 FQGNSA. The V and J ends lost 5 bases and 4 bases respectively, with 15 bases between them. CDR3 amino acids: CASSRDGRLYEQYF. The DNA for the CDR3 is TGTGCCAGCAGCCGGGACGGGAGACTTTACGAGCAGTACTTC. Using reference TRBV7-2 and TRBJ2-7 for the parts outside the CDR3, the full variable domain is GAGVSQSPSNKVTEKGKDVELRCDPISGHTALYWYRQSLGQGLEFLIYFQGNSAPDKSGLPSDRFSAERTGGSVSTLTIQRTQQEDSAVYLCASSRDGRLYEQYFGPGTRLTVT.

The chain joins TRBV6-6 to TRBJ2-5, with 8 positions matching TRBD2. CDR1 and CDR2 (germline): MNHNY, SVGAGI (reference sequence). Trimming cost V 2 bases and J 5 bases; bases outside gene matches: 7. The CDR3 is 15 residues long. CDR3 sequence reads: CASSYPGLGGETQYF. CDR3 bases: TGTGCCAGCAGTTACCCGGGACTAGGCGGGGAGACCCAGTACTTC.

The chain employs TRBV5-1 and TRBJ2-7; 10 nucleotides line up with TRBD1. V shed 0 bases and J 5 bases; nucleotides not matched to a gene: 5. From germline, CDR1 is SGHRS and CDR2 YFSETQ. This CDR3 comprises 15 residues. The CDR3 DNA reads TGCGCCAGCAGCTTGGGAGGGACAGGGGTGAACGAGCAGTACTTC. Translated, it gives CASSLGGTGVNEQYF.

Written as DNA, the CDR3 is TGTGCCAGCAGCTTAGCGATCTCCTACGAGCAGTACTTC. Its translation: CASSLAISYEQYF. J is TRBJ2-7 and V is TRBV7-6; the D is unclear. Per the germline V gene, CDR1 is SGHVS and CDR2 is FNYEAQ. This CDR3 comprises 13 residues. Trimming removed 0 bases from V and 0 bases from J, with 3 bases in between.

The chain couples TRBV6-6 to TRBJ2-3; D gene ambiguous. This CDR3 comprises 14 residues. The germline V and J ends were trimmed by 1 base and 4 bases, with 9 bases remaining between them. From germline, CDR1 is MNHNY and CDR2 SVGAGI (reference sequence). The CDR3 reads CASSYYLFSDTQYF. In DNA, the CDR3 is TGTGCCAGCAGTTACTACCTCTTTTCAGATACGCAGTATTTT.